This T cell receptor (beta chain) was found in a study of T-cell reconstitution after alpha-beta-depleted transplantation in children. Findings and caveats of the study: T cells produced anew were the main source of T-cell counts and diversity one year after transplant.

Construction of the TCRbeta library involved unique molecular identifiers. Each CDR3 protein is one row after TCRdb ran MiXCR on the PCR reads. The table shows over 450,000 distinct CDR3 sequences, with roughly a tenth occurring only once. In its sample, this clonotype was seen many times. The target antigen is unknown. Sequences were derived from PBMCs, sampled before TCRalphabeta/CD19-depleted stem cell transplant. The receptor was derived from a child aged 2 to 15 with inherited bone marrow failure, due to receive a stem cell transplant.

The CDR3 DNA reads as TGTGCCAGCAGCATACCCTTAGCGGGAGGAGTCAAAAACATTCAGTACTTC. Encoded protein: CASSIPLAGGVKNIQYF. The chain carries TRBV11-2 and TRBJ2-4; 10 positions match TRBD2. The junction had 10 bases not matched to a gene; V was cut back by 5 bases and J by 3 bases. Per the germline V gene, CDR1 is SGHAT and CDR2 is FQNNGV. This CDR3 region has 17 residues.